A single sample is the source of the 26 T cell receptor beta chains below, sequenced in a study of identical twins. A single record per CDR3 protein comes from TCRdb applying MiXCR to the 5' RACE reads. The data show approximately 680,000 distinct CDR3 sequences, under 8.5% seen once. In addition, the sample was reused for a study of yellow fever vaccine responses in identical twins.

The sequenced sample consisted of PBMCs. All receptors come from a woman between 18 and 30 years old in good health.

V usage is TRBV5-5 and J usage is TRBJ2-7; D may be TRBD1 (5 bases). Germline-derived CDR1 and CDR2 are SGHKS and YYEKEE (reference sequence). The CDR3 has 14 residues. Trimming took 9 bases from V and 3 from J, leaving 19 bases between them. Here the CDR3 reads CAMGLGLGNYEQYF. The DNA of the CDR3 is TGTGCCATGGGCCTGGGGCTGGGGAACTACGAGCAGTACTTC.

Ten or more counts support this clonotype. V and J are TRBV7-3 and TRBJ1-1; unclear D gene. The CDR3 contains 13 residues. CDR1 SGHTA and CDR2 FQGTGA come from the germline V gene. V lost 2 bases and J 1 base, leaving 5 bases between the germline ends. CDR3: CASSLLPNTEAFF. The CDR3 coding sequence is TGTGCCAGCAGCTTACTGCCGAACACTGAAGCTTTCTTT.

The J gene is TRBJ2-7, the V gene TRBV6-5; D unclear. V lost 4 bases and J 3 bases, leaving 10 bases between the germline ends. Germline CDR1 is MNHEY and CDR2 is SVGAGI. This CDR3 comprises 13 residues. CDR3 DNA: TGTGCCAGCAGTTGGAACAGATTCTACGAGCAGTACGTC. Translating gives CASSWNRFYEQYV.

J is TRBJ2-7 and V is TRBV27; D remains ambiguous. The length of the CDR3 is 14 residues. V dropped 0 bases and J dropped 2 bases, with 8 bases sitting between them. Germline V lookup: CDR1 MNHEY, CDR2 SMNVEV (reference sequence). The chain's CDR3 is CASSLSGRTYEQYF. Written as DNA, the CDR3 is TGTGCCAGCAGTTTATCGGGTAGAACCTACGAGCAGTACTTC.

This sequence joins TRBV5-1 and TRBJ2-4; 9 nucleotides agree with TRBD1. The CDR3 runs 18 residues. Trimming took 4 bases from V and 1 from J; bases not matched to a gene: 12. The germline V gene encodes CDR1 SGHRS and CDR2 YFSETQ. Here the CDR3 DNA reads TGCGCCAGCAGCCCGGGACAGGGACTCGGAACGGCCAAAAACATTCAGTACTTC. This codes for CASSPGQGLGTAKNIQYF.

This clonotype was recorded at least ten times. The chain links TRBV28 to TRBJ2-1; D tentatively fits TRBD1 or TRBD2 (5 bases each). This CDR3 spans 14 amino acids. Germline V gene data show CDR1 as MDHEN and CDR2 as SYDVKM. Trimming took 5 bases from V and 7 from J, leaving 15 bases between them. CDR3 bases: TGTGCCAGCAGTCCACCCTCTTGGGGGAATGAGCAGTTCTTC. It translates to CASSPPSWGNEQFF.

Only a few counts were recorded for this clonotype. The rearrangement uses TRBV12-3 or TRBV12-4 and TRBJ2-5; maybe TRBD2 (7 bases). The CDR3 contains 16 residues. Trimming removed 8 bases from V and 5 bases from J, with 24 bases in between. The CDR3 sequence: CASLWVGGGAGETQYF. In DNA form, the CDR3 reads TGTGCCAGCCTTTGGGTAGGAGGGGGGGCCGGGGAGACCCAGTACTTC.

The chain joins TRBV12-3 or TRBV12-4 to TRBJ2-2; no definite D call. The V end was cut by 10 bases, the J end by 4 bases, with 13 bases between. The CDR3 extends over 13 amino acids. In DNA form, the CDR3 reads TGTGCCACCAGACTCACACGCACCGGGGAGCTGTTTTTT. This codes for CATRLTRTGELFF.

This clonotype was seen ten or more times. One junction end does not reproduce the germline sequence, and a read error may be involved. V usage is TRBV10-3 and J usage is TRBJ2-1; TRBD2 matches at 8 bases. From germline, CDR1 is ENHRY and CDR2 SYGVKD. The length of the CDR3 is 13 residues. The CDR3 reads CAISGRLAGLTVF. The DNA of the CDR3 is TGTGCCATCAGTGGAAGATTAGCGGGACTTACGGTCTTC.

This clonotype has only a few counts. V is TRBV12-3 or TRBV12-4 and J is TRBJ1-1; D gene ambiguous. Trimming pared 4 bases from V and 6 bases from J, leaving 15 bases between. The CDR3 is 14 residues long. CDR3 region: CASSWLRGSAEAFF. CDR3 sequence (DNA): TGTGCCAGCAGTTGGCTCCGGGGTTCGGCTGAAGCTTTCTTT.

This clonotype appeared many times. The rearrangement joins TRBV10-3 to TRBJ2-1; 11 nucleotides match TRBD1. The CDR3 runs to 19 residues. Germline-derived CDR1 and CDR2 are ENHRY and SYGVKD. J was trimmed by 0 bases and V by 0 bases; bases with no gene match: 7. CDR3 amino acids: CAISESWTGGSSSYNEQFF. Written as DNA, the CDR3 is TGTGCCATCAGTGAGTCTTGGACAGGGGGCTCCAGCTCCTACAATGAGCAGTTCTTC.

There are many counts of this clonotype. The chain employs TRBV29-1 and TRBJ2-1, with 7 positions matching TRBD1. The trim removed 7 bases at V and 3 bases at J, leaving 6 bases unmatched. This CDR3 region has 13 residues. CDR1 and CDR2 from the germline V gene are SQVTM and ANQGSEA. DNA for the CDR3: TGCAGCGGGGGACAGCTAAACTACAATGAGCAGTTCTTC. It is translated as CSGGQLNYNEQFF.

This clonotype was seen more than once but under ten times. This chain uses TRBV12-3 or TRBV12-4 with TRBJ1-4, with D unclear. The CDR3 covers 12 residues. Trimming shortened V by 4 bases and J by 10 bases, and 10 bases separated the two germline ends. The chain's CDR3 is CASSYGAGKLFF. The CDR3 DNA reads TGTGCCAGCAGTTACGGAGCAGGAAAACTGTTTTTT.

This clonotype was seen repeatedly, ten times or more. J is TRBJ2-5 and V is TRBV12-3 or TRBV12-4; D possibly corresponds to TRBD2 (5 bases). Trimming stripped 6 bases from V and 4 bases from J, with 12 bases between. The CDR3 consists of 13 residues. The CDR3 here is CASSPGGLETQYF. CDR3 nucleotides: TGTGCCAGCAGCCCTGGCGGGTTAGAGACCCAGTACTTC.

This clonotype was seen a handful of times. The CDR3 protein is CASTQNWRGVQETQYF. The CDR3 nucleotides are TGTGCCAGCACTCAAAACTGGCGGGGGGTTCAAGAGACCCAGTACTTC. The V and J genes are TRBV2 and TRBJ2-5; 8 bases are shared with TRBD2. CDR3 length: 16 residues. The germline CDR1 and CDR2 sequences are SNHLY and FYNNEI. V lost 7 bases to trimming and J lost 2 bases; unmatched junction nucleotides: 12.

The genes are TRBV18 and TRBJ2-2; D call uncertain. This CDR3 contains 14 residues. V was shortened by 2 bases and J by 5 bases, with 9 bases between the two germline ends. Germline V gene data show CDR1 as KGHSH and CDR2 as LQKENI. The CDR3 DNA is TGTGCCAGCTCACCAACATGGGGAACCGGGGAGCTGTTTTTT. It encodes CASSPTWGTGELFF. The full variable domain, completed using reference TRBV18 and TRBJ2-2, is NAGVMQNPRHLVRRRGQEARLRCSPMKGHSHVYWYRQLPEEGLKFMVYLQKENIIDESGMPKERFSAEFPKEGPSILRIQQVVRGDSAAYFCASSPTWGTGELFFGEGSRLTVL.

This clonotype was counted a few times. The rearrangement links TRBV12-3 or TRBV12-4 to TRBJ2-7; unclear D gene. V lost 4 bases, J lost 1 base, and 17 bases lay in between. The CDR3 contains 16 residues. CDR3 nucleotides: TGTGCCAGCAGTTCACGACCGTTTCGAGAGTCCTACGAGCAGTACTTC. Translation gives CASSSRPFRESYEQYF.

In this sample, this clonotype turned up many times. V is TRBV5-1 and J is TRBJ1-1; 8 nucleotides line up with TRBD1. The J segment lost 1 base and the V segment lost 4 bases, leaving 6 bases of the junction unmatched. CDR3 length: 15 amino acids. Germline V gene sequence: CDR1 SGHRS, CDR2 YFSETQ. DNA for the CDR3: TGCGCCAGCAGCCGTAGGACAGGGCGGAACACTGAAGCTTTCTTT. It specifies CASSRRTGRNTEAFF.

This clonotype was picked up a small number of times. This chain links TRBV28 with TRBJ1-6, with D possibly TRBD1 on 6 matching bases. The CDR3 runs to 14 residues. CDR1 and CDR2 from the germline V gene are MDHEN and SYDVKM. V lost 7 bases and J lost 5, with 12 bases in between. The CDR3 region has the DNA TGTGCCAGCACCCTAGACAGGAATAATTCACCCCTCCACTTT. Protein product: CASTLDRNNSPLHF.

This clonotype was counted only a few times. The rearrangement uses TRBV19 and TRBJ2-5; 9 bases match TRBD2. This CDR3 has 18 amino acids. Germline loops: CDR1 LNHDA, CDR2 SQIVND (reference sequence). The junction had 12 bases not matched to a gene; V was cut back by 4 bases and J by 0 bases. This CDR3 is CASSKKRLAGIYQETQYF. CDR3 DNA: TGTGCCAGTAGTAAGAAAAGGCTAGCGGGGATTTACCAAGAGACCCAGTACTTC.

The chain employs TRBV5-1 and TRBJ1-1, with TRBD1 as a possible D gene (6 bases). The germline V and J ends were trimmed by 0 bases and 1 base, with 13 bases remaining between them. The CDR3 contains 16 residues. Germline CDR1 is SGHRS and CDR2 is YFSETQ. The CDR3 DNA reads TGCGCCAGCAGCTTGGATCCCGGACAGAGGAACACTGAAGCTTTCTTT. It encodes CASSLDPGQRNTEAFF.

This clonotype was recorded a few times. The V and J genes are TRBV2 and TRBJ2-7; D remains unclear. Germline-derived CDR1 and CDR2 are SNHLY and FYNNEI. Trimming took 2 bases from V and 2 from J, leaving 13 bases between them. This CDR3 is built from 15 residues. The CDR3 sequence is CASSEFGQRTYEQYV. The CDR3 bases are TGTGCCAGCAGTGAATTCGGGCAAAGAACCTACGAGCAGTACGTC.

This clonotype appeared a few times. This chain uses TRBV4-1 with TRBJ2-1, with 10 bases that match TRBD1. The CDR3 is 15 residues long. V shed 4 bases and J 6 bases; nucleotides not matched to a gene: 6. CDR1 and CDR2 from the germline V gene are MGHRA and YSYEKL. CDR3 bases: TGCGCCAGCAGCCCCTGGAGGGACAGGGGCAATGAGCAGTTCTTC. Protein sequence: CASSPWRDRGNEQFF.

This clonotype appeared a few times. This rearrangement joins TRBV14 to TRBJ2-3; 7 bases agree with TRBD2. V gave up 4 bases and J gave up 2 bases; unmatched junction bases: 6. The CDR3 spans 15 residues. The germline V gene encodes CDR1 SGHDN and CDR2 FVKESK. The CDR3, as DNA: TGTGCCAGCAGCCTTCTAGCGGAGTCCACAGATACGCAGTATTTT. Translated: CASSLLAESTDTQYF.

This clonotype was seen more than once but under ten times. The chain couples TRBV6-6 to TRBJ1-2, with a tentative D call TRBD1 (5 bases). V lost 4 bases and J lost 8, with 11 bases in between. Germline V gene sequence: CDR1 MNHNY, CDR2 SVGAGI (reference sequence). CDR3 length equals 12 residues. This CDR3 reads CASSSGTEGYTF. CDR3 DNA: TGTGCCAGCAGTTCCGGGACGGAGGGCTACACCTTC.

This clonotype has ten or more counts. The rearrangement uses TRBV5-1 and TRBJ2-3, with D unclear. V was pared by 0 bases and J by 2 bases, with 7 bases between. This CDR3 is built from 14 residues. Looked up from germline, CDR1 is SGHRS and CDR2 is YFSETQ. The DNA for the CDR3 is TGCGCCAGCAGCTTGGAATCCGCCACAGATACGCAGTATTTT. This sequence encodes CASSLESATDTQYF. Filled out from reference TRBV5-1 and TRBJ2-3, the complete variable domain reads KAGVTQTPRYLIKTRGQQVTLSCSPISGHRSVSWYQQTPGQGLQFLFEYFSETQRNKGNFPGRFSGRQFSNSRSEMNVSTLELGDSALYLCASSLESATDTQYFGPGTRLTVL.